The 21 T cell receptor beta chains listed next were all sequenced from one sample in a study of blood T cell repertoires in COVID-19. Method: immunoSEQ multiplex PCR; TCRdb's copy keeps in-frame clones and lacks some. The sample has about 42,000 clones; roughly three quarters are singletons. Material: peripheral blood. These receptors all stem from a man aged 80 or over with acute or convalescent COVID-19.

This chain uses TRBV9 with TRBJ2-2; D possibly corresponds to TRBD1 (5 bases). Germline lookup yields CDR1 SGDLS and CDR2 YYNGEE. This CDR3 is built from 18 residues. Trimming took off 3 bases at V and 2 bases at J, with 20 bases between the two ends. Written as DNA, the CDR3 is TGTGCCAGCAGCGACCCTCTTCAGGGATTAAGAAACACCGGGGAGCTGTTTTTT. Translation: CASSDPLQGLRNTGELFF.

This clone was counted a single time. This chain connects TRBV2 to TRBJ1-1, with a possible D match to TRBD1 (5 bases). The V end lost 7 bases, the J end lost 1 base, and 10 bases lay between the germline ends. CDR1 and CDR2 (germline): SNHLY, FYNNEI. This CDR3 comprises 13 residues. In nucleotides, the CDR3 is TGTGCCAGCATCTTAGACAGGAACACTGAAGCTTTCTTT. This translates into CASILDRNTEAFF.

J is TRBJ2-1 and V is TRBV7-9; D remains ambiguous. Per germline, CDR1 SEHNR and CDR2 FQNEAQ (reference sequence). Trimming left V 5 bases short and J 0 bases short, with 17 bases between. The CDR3 runs to 17 residues. CDR3 region: CASSPPADRSSYNEQFF. CDR3 bases: TGTGCCAGCAGCCCCCCCGCAGATCGGAGCTCCTACAATGAGCAGTTCTTC. The variable domain in full, with the rest retrieved from reference TRBV7-9 and TRBJ2-1, is DTGVSQNPRHKITKRGQNVTFRCDPISEHNRLYWYRQTLGQGPEFLTYFQNEAQLEKSRLLSDRFSAERPKGSFSTLEIQRTEQGDSAMYLCASSPPADRSSYNEQFFGPGTRLTVL.

This clone was found a few times. The CDR3 sequence is CASSTINSPLHF. For the CDR3, the DNA is TGTGCCAGCAGTACTATTAATTCACCCCTCCACTTT. V usage is TRBV6-2 or TRBV6-3 and J usage is TRBJ1-6, with no clear D. This CDR3 is built from 12 residues. V lost 5 bases and J 6 bases, leaving 5 bases between the germline ends. CDR1 MNHEY and CDR2 SVGEGT come from the germline V gene.

The V gene is TRBV7-2, the J gene TRBJ2-2, with TRBD1 identical over 9 bases. There are 14 residues in the CDR3. Unmatched junction bases numbered 4, after V lost 5 bases and J lost 6 bases. Per germline, CDR1 SGHTA and CDR2 FQGNSA. CDR3 sequence (DNA): TGTGCCAGCAGCATACAGGGGGCGCCCGGGGAGCTGTTTTTT. Translated, it gives CASSIQGAPGELFF. The complete variable domain, with remaining parts taken from reference TRBV7-2 and TRBJ2-2, reads GAGVSQSPSNKVTEKGKDVELRCDPISGHTALYWYRQSLGQGLEFLIYFQGNSAPDKSGLPSDRFSAERTGGSVSTLTIQRTQQEDSAVYLCASSIQGAPGELFFGEGSRLTVL.

The chain employs TRBV7-2 and TRBJ1-1, with a weak D call TRBD1 (6 bases). V lost 6 bases and J lost 5, with 13 bases in between. The CDR3 loop spans 13 amino acids. Germline CDR1 SGHTA, CDR2 FQGNSA. CDR3 loop: CASSFGGRTEAFF. CDR3 nucleotide sequence: TGTGCCAGCAGTTTCGGGGGGCGGACTGAAGCTTTCTTT.

The DNA of the CDR3 is TGCGCCAGCAAAAGCGGGGGGGCCACAGATACGCAGTATTTT. This codes for CASKSGGATDTQYF. This chain connects TRBV5-1 to TRBJ2-3; 10 bases align to TRBD2. The germline V gene encodes CDR1 SGHRS and CDR2 YFSETQ. This CDR3 region has 14 residues. V gave up 6 bases and J gave up 2 bases; unmatched junction bases: 3.

The table lists this clone with a count of one. The chain links TRBV6-6 to TRBJ2-7; D possibly corresponds to TRBD2 (6 bases). With 4 bases removed from V and 5 bases from J, the gap between germline ends came to 21 bases. In germline, CDR1 is MNHNY, CDR2 SVGAGI (reference sequence). This CDR3 is 16 amino acids long. CDR3 protein: CASSSSHGTPLHEQYF. The DNA of the CDR3 is TGTGCCAGCAGTTCCAGCCATGGGACTCCGCTACACGAGCAGTACTTC.

The J gene is TRBJ1-2, the V gene TRBV7-2; D might be TRBD1 (6 bases). V was trimmed by 3 bases and J by 7 bases, leaving 12 bases between them. The CDR3 length is 13 residues. Germline V gene sequence: CDR1 SGHTA, CDR2 FQGNSA. The CDR3 DNA reads TGTGCCAGCAGCTTTACAGGGATTCGTGGCTACACCTTC. This codes for CASSFTGIRGYTF.

Worth noting for this clone: This CDR3 is also generated by other DNA sequences in the sample. This chain uses TRBV4-2 with TRBJ2-5; 7 positions agree with TRBD1. Trimming at V came to 0 bases and at J to 2 bases, leaving 0 bases not matched to a gene. Germline V CDR1 and CDR2: LGHNA, YNFKEQ. This CDR3 has 14 amino acids. In nucleotides, the CDR3 is TGTGCCAGCAGCCAAGACAGGGGGCAAGAGACCCAGTACTTC. The encoded protein is CASSQDRGQETQYF.

This clone was seen ten or more times. The chain uses TRBV12-3 or TRBV12-4 and TRBJ1-1; possible D gene TRBD1, 6 bases. The CDR3 has 11 residues. Trimming pared 6 bases from V and 7 bases from J, leaving 9 bases between. CDR3 residues: CASRQGNEAFF. CDR3 DNA: TGTGCCAGCAGACAGGGTAATGAAGCTTTCTTT.

The chain's CDR3 is CASSQETSGRWDNEQFF. CDR3 in DNA: TGTGCCAGCAGCCAAGAGACTAGCGGGAGGTGGGACAATGAGCAGTTCTTC. V gene TRBV3-1 (or the pseudogene TRBV3-2) combines with J gene TRBJ2-1; 13 positions agree with TRBD2. V lost 0 bases and J lost 5; bases outside the gene matches: 4. The length of the CDR3 is 17 residues. Germline values: CDR1 LGHDT, CDR2 YNNKEL (reference sequence).

CDR3 in amino acids: CASSQEQAYEQYF. Here the CDR3 DNA reads TGTGCCAGCAGCCAAGAGCAGGCCTACGAGCAGTACTTC. This sequence joins TRBV4-2 and TRBJ2-7; D is undetermined. V was clipped by 0 bases and J by 2 bases, with 5 bases between them. Germline loops: CDR1 LGHNA, CDR2 YNFKEQ. The CDR3 runs 13 residues.

This clone was counted only a few times. CDR3: CASSRNSGEGYGYTF. The CDR3 bases are TGTGCCAGCAGCCGAAACAGCGGCGAGGGCTATGGCTACACCTTC. The rearrangement links TRBV3-1 (or the pseudogene TRBV3-2) to TRBJ1-2; no firm D call. Germline lookup yields CDR1 LGHDT and CDR2 YNNKEL (reference sequence). The CDR3 has 15 residues. V was shortened by 4 bases and J by 4 bases, with 16 bases between the two germline ends.

CDR3 sequence reads: CASSTGTGGTEAFF. In DNA, the CDR3 is TGTGCCAGCAGCACAGGGACAGGGGGCACTGAAGCTTTCTTT. The chain couples TRBV7-8 to TRBJ1-1; 11 bases are a match to TRBD1. Germline assignment: CDR1 SGHVS and CDR2 FQNEAQ. The CDR3 covers 14 residues. The V gene end was trimmed by 5 bases and the J gene end by 4 bases; junction bases not matched to a gene: 3.

This rearrangement joins TRBV6-5 to TRBJ2-5; 11 nucleotides agree with TRBD2. Trimming at V came to 3 bases and at J to 5 bases, leaving 5 bases not matched to a gene. Germline V gives CDR1 MNHEY, CDR2 SVGAGI. The CDR3 contains 15 residues. This CDR3 is CASSYLAGGRETQYF. The CDR3 DNA is TGTGCCAGCAGTTATTTAGCGGGGGGGCGTGAGACCCAGTACTTC.

The J gene is TRBJ2-1, the V gene TRBV3-1 (or the pseudogene TRBV3-2); a weak D match, TRBD2 (5 bases). Germline V gives CDR1 LGHDT, CDR2 YNNKEL (reference sequence). This CDR3 spans 14 amino acids. Trimming left V 5 bases short and J 11 bases short, with 19 bases between. This chain's CDR3 is CASSDSVGGRKQFF. The CDR3 region has the DNA TGTGCCAGCAGCGATTCCGTTGGAGGTCGGAAGCAGTTCTTC.

The chain couples TRBV6-5 to TRBJ1-1; TRBD1 agrees at 9 bases. Looked up from germline, CDR1 is MNHEY and CDR2 is SVGAGI. The CDR3 has 14 amino acids. The V gene end was trimmed by 7 bases and the J gene end by 5 bases; junction bases not matched to a gene: 8. Here the CDR3 DNA reads TGTGCCAGCACTCCAACAGGGGGCGGGACTGAAGCTTTCTTT. It yields the protein CASTPTGGGTEAFF.

The chain recombines TRBV24-1 with TRBJ2-2; a weak D match, TRBD2 (5 bases). The germline CDR1 and CDR2 sequences are KGHDR and SFDVKD. This CDR3 has 14 residues. The V gene lost 5 bases and the J gene lost 4 bases, with 10 bases spanning the gap. CDR3 protein: CATSVGGLTGELFF. Here the CDR3 DNA reads TGTGCCACCAGTGTTGGAGGACTCACCGGGGAGCTGTTTTTT.

The genes are TRBV3-1 (or the pseudogene TRBV3-2) and TRBJ2-5; D is uncertain. CDR1 and CDR2 from the germline V gene are LGHDT and YNNKEL (reference sequence). Trimming left V 0 bases short and J 4 bases short, with 9 bases between. This CDR3 comprises 14 residues. In DNA, the CDR3 is TGTGCCAGCAGCCAAGATGGCTCCCGAGAGACCCAGTACTTC. This translates into CASSQDGSRETQYF.

This clone was found a few times. This rearrangement joins TRBV6-5 to TRBJ1-5; D not certain. Germline CDR1 and CDR2: MNHEY and SVGAGI. The CDR3 totals 15 residues. The V and J ends lost 6 bases and 5 bases respectively, with 17 bases between them. CDR3 in DNA: TGTGCCAGCAGCCAGACACGGCCCTGGGATCAGCCCCAGCATTTT. Encoded protein: CASSQTRPWDQPQHF.